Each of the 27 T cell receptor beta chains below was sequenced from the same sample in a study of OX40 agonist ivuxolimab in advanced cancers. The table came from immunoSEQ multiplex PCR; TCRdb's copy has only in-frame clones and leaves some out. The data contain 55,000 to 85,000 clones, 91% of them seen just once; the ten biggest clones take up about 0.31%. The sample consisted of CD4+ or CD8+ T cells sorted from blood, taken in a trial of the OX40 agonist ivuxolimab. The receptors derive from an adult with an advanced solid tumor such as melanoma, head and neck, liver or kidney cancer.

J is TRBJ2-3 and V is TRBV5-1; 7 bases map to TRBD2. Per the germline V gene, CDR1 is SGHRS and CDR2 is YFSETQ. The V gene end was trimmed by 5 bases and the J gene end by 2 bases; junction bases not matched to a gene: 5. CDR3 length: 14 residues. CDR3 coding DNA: TGCGCCAGCAGGATGAGCGGGACCACAGATACGCAGTATTTT. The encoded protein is CASRMSGTTDTQYF.

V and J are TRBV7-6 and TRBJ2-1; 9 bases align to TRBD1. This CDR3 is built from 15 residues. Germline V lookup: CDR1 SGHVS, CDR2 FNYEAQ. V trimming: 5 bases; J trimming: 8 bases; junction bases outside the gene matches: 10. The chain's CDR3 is CASSHRGPSRDEQFF. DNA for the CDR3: TGTGCCAGCAGCCACAGGGGGCCTTCTCGTGATGAGCAGTTCTTC.

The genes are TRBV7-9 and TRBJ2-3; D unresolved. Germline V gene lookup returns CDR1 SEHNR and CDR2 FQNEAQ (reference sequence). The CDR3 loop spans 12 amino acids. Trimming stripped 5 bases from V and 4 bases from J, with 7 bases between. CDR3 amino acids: CASSPHSDTQYF. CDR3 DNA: TGTGCCAGCAGCCCCCATTCAGATACGCAGTATTTT.

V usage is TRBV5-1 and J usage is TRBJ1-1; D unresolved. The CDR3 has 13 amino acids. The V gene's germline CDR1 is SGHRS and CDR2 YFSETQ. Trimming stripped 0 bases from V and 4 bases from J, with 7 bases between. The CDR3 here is CASSLAGATEAFF. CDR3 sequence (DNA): TGCGCCAGCAGCTTGGCCGGCGCCACTGAAGCTTTCTTT.

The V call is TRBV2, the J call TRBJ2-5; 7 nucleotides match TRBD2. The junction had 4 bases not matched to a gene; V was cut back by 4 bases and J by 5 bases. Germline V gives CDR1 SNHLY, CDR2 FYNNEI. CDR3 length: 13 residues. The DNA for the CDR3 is TGTGCCAGCAGTGTCGGGAGGAGGGAGACCCAGTACTTC. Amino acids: CASSVGRRETQYF. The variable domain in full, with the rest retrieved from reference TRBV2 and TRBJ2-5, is EPEVTQTPSHQVTQMGQEVILRCVPISNHLYFYWYRQILGQKVEFLVSFYNNEISEKSEIFDDQFSVERPDGSNFTLKIRSTKLEDSAMYFCASSVGRRETQYFGPGTRLLVL.

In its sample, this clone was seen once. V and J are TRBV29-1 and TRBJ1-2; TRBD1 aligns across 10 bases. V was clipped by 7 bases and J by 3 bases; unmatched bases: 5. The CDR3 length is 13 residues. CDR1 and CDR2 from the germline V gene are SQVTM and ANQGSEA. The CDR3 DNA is TGCAGCGACGACAGGGGGCGAGACTATGGCTACACCTTC. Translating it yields CSDDRGRDYGYTF.

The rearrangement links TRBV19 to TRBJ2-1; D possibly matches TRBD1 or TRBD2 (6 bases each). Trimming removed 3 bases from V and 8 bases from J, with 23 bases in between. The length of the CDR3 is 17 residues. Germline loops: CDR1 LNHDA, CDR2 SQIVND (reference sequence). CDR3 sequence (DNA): TGTGCCAGTAGTATGGAAAAAGGGGGGCAGGGCGGCTATGAGCAGTTCTTC. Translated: CASSMEKGGQGGYEQFF. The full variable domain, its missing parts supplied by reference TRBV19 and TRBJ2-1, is DGGITQSPKYLFRKEGQNVTLSCEQNLNHDAMYWYRQDPGQGLRLIYYSQIVNDFQKGDIAEGYSVSREKKESFPLTVTSAQKNPTAFYLCASSMEKGGQGGYEQFFGPGTRLTVL.

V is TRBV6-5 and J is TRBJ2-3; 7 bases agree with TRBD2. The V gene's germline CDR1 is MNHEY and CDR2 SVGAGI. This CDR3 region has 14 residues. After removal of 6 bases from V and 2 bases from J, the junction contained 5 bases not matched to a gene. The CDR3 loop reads CASSLRLATDTQYF. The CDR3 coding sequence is TGTGCCAGCAGCCTAAGACTAGCCACAGATACGCAGTATTTT.

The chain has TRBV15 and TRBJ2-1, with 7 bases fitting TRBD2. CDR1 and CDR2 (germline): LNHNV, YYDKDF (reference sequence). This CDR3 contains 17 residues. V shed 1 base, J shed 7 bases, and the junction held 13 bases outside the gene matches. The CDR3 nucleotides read TGTGCCACCAGCAGAGGGGGCGCGGGGAGGGTTGGGAATGAGCAGTTCTTC. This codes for CATSRGGAGRVGNEQFF.

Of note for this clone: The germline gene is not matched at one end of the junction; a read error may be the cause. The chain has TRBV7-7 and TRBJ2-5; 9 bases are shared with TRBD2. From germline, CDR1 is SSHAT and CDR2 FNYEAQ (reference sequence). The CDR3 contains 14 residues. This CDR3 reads CASSFAGGGETQYF. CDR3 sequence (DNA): TGTGCTAGCAGCTTCGCGGGAGGGGGAGAGACCCAGTACTTC. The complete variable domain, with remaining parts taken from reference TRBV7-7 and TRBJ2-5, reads GAGVSQSPRYKVTKRGQDVTLRCDPISSHATLYWYQQALGQGPEFLTYFNYEAQPDKSGLPSDRFSAERPEGSISTLTIQRTEQRDSAMYRCASSFAGGGETQYFGPGTRLLVL.

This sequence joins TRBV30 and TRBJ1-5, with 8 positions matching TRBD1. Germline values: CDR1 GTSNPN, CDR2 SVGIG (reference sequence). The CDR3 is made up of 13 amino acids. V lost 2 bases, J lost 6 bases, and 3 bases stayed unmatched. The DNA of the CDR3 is TGTGCCTGGAGTAACAGGGGGACTCAGCCCCAGCATTTT. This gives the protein CAWSNRGTQPQHF. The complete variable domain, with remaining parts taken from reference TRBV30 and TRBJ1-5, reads SQTIHQWPATLVQPVGSPLSLECTVEGTSNPNLYWYRQAAGRGLQLLFYSVGIGQISSEVPQNLSASRPQDRQFILSSKKLLLSDSGFYLCAWSNRGTQPQHFGDGTRLSIL.

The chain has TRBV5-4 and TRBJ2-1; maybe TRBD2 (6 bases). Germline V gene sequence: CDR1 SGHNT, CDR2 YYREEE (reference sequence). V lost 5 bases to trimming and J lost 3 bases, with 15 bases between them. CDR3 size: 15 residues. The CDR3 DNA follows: TGTGCCAGCAGACCTCCGGGGGTTAACTACAATGAGCAGTTCTTC. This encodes CASRPPGVNYNEQFF.

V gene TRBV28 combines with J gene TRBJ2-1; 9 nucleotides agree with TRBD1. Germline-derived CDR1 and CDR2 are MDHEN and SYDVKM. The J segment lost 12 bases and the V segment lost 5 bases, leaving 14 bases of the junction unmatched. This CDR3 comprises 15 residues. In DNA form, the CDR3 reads TGTGCCAGCAGTACCGCCGGGACAGGGATCCTCGGGCAGTTCTTC. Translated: CASSTAGTGILGQFF.

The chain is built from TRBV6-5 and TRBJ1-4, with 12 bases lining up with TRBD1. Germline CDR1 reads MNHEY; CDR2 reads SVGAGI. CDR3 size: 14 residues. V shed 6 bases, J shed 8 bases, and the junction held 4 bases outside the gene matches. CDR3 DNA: TGTGCCAGCAGACGGGACAGGGGGCACGAAAAACTGTTTTTT. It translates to CASRRDRGHEKLFF.

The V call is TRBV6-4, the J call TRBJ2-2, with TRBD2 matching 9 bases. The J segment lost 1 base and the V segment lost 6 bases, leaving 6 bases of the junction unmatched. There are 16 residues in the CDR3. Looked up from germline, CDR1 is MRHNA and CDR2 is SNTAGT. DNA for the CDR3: TGTGCCAGCAGCTTTTTAGCGGGAGTGAACACCGGGGAGCTGTTTTTT. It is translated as CASSFLAGVNTGELFF.

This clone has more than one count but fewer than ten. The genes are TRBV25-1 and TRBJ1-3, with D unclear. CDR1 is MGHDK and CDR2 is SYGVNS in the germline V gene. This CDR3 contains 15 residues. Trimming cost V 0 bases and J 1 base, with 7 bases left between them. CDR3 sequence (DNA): TGTGCCAGCAGTGAATATATGGGTTCTGGAAACACCATATATTTT. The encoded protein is CASSEYMGSGNTIYF.

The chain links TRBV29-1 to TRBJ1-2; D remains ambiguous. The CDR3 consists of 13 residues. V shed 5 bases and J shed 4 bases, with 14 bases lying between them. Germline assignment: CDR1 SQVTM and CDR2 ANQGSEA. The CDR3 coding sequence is TGCAGCGTTTGGTTGGGGTCTCCCTATGGCTACACCTTC. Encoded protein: CSVWLGSPYGYTF.

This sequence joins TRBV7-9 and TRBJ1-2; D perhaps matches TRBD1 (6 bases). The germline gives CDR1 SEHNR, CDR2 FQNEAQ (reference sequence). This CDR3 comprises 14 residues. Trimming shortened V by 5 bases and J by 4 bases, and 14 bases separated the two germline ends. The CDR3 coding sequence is TGTGCCAGCAGCCCGACGACAGGTGTCTATGGCTACACCTTC. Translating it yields CASSPTTGVYGYTF.

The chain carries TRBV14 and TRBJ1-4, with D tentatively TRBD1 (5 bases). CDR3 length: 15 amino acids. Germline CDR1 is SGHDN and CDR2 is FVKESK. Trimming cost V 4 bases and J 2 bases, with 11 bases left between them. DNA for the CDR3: TGTGCCAGCAGCCGTCGCGGGGGGACTAATGAAAAACTGTTTTTT. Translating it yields CASSRRGGTNEKLFF. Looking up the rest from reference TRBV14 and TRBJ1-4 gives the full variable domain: EAGVTQFPSHSVIEKGQTVTLRCDPISGHDNLYWYRRVMGKEIKFLLHFVKESKQDESGMPNNRFLAERTGGTYSTLKVQPAELEDSGVYFCASSRRGGTNEKLFFGSGTQLSVL.

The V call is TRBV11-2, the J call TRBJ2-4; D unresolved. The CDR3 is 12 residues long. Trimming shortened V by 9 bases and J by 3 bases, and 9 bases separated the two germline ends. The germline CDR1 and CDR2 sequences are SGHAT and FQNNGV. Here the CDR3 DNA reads TGTGCCAGGGCCCTAGGCAAAAACATTCAGTACTTC. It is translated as CARALGKNIQYF. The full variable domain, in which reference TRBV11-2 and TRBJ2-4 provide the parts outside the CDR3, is EAGVAQSPRYKIIEKRQSVAFWCNPISGHATLYWYQQILGQGPKLLIQFQNNGVVDDSQLPKDRFSAERLKGVDSTLKIQPAKLEDSAVYLCARALGKNIQYFGAGTRLSVL.

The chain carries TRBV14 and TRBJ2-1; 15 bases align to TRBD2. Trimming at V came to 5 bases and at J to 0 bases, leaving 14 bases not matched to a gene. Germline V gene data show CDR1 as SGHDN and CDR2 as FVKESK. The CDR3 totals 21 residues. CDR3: CASSSWTGTSGRPGSYNEQFF. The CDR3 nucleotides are TGTGCCAGCAGCAGCTGGACAGGGACTAGCGGGAGGCCTGGCTCCTACAATGAGCAGTTCTTC.

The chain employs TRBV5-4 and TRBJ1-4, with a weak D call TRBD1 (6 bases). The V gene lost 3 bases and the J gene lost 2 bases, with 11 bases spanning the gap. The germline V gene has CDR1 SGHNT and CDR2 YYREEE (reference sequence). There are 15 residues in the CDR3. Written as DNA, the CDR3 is TGTGCCAGCAGCTACCGGACAGCCACTAATGAAAAACTGTTTTTT. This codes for CASSYRTATNEKLFF.

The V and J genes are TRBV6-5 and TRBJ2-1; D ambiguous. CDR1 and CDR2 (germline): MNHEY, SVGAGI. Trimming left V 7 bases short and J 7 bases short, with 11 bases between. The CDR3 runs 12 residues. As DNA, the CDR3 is TGTGCCAGCATGGGGATAACTAATGAGCAGTTCTTC. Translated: CASMGITNEQFF.

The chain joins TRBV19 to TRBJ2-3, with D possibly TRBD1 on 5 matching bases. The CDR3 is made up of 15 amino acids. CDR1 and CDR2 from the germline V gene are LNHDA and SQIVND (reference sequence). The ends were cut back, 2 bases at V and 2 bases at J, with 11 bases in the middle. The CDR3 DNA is TGTGCCAGTAGTATATTCGCCAGGGTCACAGATACGCAGTATTTT. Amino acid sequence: CASSIFARVTDTQYF.

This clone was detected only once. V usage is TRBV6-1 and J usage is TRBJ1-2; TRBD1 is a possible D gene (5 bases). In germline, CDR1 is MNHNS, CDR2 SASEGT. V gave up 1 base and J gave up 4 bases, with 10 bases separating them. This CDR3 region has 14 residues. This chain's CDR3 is CASSEGGYGYGYTF. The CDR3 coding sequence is TGTGCCAGCAGTGAAGGGGGGTACGGCTATGGCTACACCTTC.

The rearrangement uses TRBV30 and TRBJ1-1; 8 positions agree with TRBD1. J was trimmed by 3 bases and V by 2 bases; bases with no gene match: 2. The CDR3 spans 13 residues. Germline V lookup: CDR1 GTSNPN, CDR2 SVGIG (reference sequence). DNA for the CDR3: TGTGCCTGGAGTTTGACAGGGGACACTGAAGCTTTCTTT. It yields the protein CAWSLTGDTEAFF.

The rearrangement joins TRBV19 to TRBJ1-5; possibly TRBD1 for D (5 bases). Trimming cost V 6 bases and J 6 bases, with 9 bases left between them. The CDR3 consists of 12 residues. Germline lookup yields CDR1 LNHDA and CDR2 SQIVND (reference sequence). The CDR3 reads CASRGGSQPQHF. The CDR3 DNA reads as TGTGCCAGTAGGGGGGGGTCTCAGCCCCAGCATTTT.